The 10 T cell receptor beta chains in this list originate from one sample, sequenced in a study of cytomegalovirus exposure and HLA in healthy donors (dated 2017 in TCRdb). Library method: the immunoSEQ multiplex PCR assay. A mixture of 60 forward primers for TCR Vbeta segments and 13 reverse primers for TCR Jbeta segments was used in the multiplex PCR. This is the immuneACCESS table as TCRdb keeps it, with only in-frame sequences that have V and J called. A part of the clones is gone; compared with another copy, unresolved V genes explain less than half, and the rest is unexplained. The sample table records approximately 150,000 clones; 78% of these occur just once. The ten largest clones take up around 3% of the sample. The specimen was PBMCs. The receptors stem from a female donor in good health and CMV-seronegative.

This chain links TRBV7-9 with TRBJ2-1; 12 bases fit TRBD2. This CDR3 has 16 residues. Germline loops: CDR1 SEHNR, CDR2 FQNEAQ (reference sequence). Germline trimming cut 4 bases from V and 9 bases from J; bases unmatched to any gene: 10. The DNA for the CDR3 is TGTGCCAGCAGCTCCCCTAGCGGGGGGGCTTCAGGTGAGCAGTTCTTC. This codes for CASSSPSGGASGEQFF.

V is TRBV19 and J is TRBJ2-7, with 9 bases matching TRBD2. The germline V gene encodes CDR1 LNHDA and CDR2 SQIVND (reference sequence). This CDR3 has 14 residues. V trimming: 1 base; J trimming: 3 bases; junction bases outside the gene matches: 1. CDR3 DNA: TGTGCCAGTAGTATAGGGCGGGGGGGCTACGAGCAGTACTTC. Residues: CASSIGRGGYEQYF. The full variable domain, completed using reference TRBV19 and TRBJ2-7, is DGGITQSPKYLFRKEGQNVTLSCEQNLNHDAMYWYRQDPGQGLRLIYYSQIVNDFQKGDIAEGYSVSREKKESFPLTVTSAQKNPTAFYLCASSIGRGGYEQYFGPGTRLTVT.

This clone was counted once. The junction departs from the called germline gene at one end, perhaps through a read error. The rearrangement uses TRBV5-1 and TRBJ1-6; 8 bases are shared with TRBD1. Germline-derived CDR1 and CDR2 are SGHRS and YFSETQ. The CDR3 loop spans 14 amino acids. The CDR3 DNA follows: TGCACCAGCAGCGTCGACAGGGGAAGGTCACCCCTCCACTTT. Translated, it gives CTSSVDRGRSPLHF.

The chain uses TRBV7-9 and TRBJ2-7; D call uncertain. Germline V lookup: CDR1 SEHNR, CDR2 FQNEAQ (reference sequence). Deletions cut 4 bases from V and 2 bases from J, with 15 bases between. This CDR3 has 15 amino acids. CDR3 protein: CASSSPHEETYEQYF. As DNA, the CDR3 is TGTGCCAGCAGCTCACCGCACGAGGAAACCTACGAGCAGTACTTC. The variable domain in full, completed from reference TRBV7-9 and TRBJ2-7, reads DTGVSQNPRHKITKRGQNVTFRCDPISEHNRLYWYRQTLGQGPEFLTYFQNEAQLEKSRLLSDRFSAERPKGSFSTLEIQRTEQGDSAMYLCASSSPHEETYEQYFGPGTRLTVT.

This sequence joins TRBV6-1 and TRBJ2-7; the match to TRBD1 covers 8 bases. J was trimmed by 6 bases and V by 5 bases; bases with no gene match: 12. Germline assignment: CDR1 MNHNS and CDR2 SASEGT. CDR3 length equals 15 residues. The CDR3 DNA sequence: TGTGCCAGCAGTACCCAGGGGGCAGGGGGCGCCGAGCAGTACTTC. This sequence encodes CASSTQGAGGAEQYF.

With respect to this clone: Its ends do not fully match the called genes, so a read error is possible. The genes are TRBV7-9 and TRBJ2-7, with D tentatively TRBD2 (5 bases). The CDR3 is 12 amino acids. Germline CDR1 reads SEHNR; CDR2 reads FQNEAQ (reference sequence). The CDR3 is CSSSLAGNEQYF. The CDR3 DNA is TGTTCCAGCAGCTTAGCCGGGAACGAGCAGTACTTC.

CDR3 DNA: TGCGCCAGCAGCTCGGCCGAGGGCTTCGGGGGCTACACCTTC. It encodes CASSSAEGFGGYTF. This chain links TRBV5-1 with TRBJ1-2; no clear D gene. V shed 3 bases and J shed 8 bases, with 17 bases lying between them. Germline CDR1 is SGHRS and CDR2 is YFSETQ. This CDR3 spans 14 amino acids. Together with reference TRBV5-1 and TRBJ1-2, the CDR3 gives the full variable domain: KAGVTQTPRYLIKTRGQQVTLSCSPISGHRSVSWYQQTPGQGLQFLFEYFSETQRNKGNFPGRFSGRQFSNSRSEMNVSTLELGDSALYLCASSSAEGFGGYTFGSGTRLTVV.

This chain links TRBV28 with TRBJ1-5; no firm D call. The CDR3 extends over 15 amino acids. Trimming removed 1 base from V and 2 bases from J, with 9 bases in between. Germline V gives CDR1 MDHEN, CDR2 SYDVKM. The CDR3 reads CASSLSGDGNQPQHF. CDR3 DNA sequence: TGTGCCAGCAGTTTATCCGGGGATGGCAATCAGCCCCAGCATTTT.

The chain carries TRBV19 and TRBJ1-2; TRBD1 agrees at 8 bases. The trim removed 4 bases at V and 5 bases at J, leaving 12 bases unmatched. The CDR3 length is 16 residues. Germline V lookup: CDR1 LNHDA, CDR2 SQIVND (reference sequence). CDR3 DNA sequence: TGTGCCAGTAGTAGCCATACGACAGGGGCAGCGTATGGCTACACCTTC. This encodes CASSSHTTGAAYGYTF.

The chain is built from TRBV30 and TRBJ1-2; weak D call: TRBD1 (5 bases). CDR1 is GTSNPN, CDR2 SVGIG, per germline (reference sequence). The CDR3 is 13 amino acids. V gave up 2 bases and J gave up 2 bases, with 9 bases separating them. The CDR3 region has the DNA TGTGCCTGGAGTTCCCCAGGGAACTATGGCTACACCTTC. Its protein product is CAWSSPGNYGYTF.